Included here is one T cell receptor (beta chain) sequence, with context. TCRdb re-derived calls from the PCR reads in MiXCR, one entry per CDR3 protein. The top ten clones hold around an eighth of a sample with almost 85,000 distinct CDR3 sequences, 51% of them seen once. This CDR3 comprises 13 residues. V was clipped by 4 bases and J by 4 bases, with 10 bases between them. Looked up from germline, CDR1 is SGHTA and CDR2 is FQGTGA. These data belong to a study of CDR3 diversity in severe acne. The sample comprised blood. V is TRBV7-3 and J is TRBJ1-2, with D uncertain. This sequence originates from a male donor in good health, without acne. CDR3 nucleotide sequence: TGTGCCAGCAGCTCGGCGGGCCGCTATGGCTACACCTTC. Protein product: CASSSAGRYGYTF.